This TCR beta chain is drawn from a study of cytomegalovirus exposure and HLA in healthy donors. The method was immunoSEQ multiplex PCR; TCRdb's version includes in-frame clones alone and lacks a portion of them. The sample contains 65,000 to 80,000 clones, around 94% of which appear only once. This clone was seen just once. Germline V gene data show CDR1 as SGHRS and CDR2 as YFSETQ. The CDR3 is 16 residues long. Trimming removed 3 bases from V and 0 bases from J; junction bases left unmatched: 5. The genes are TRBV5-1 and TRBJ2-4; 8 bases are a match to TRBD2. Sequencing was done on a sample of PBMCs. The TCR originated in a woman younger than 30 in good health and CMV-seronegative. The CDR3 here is CASSSGGGAAKNIQYF. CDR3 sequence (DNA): TGCGCCAGCAGCTCGGGGGGGGGCGCAGCCAAAAACATTCAGTACTTC. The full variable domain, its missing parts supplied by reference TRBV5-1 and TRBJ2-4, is KAGVTQTPRYLIKTRGQQVTLSCSPISGHRSVSWYQQTPGQGLQFLFEYFSETQRNKGNFPGRFSGRQFSNSRSEMNVSTLELGDSALYLCASSSGGGAAKNIQYFGAGTRLSVL.